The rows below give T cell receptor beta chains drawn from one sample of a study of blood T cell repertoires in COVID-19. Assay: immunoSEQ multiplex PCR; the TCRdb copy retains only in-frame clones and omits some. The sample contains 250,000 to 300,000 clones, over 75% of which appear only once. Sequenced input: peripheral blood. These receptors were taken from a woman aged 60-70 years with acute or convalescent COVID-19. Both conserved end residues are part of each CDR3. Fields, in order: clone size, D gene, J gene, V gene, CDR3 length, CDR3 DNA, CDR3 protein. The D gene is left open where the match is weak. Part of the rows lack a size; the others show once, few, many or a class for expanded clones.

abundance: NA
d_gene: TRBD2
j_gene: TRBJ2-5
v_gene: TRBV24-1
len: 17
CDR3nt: TGTGCCACCAGTGATTTGCAAGGGGGCGCGGGAGGGGAGACCCAGTACTTC
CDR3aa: CATSDLQGGAGGETQYF

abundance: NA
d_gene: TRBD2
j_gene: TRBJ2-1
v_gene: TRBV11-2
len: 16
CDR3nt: TGTGCCAGCAGGCAAGATCTAGCGGGAGCTGGCAATGAGCAGTTCTTC
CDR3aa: CASRQDLAGAGNEQFF

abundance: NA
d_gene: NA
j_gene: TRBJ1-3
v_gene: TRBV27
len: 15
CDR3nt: TGTGCCAGCAGTTCAGGGGCAGCCTCTGGAAACACCATATATTTT
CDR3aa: CASSSGAASGNTIYF

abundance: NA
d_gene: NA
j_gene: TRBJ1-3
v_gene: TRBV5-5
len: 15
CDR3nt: TGTGCCAGCAGCTTGGACGGGGGAACGGGAAACACCATATATTTT
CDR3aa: CASSLDGGTGNTIYF

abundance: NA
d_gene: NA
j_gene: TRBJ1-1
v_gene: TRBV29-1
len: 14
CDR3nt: TGCAGCGCGACCCTTAGGGGCTTGGACACTGAAGCTTTCTTT
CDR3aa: CSATLRGLDTEAFF

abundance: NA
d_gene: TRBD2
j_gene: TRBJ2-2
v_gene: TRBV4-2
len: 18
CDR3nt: TGTGCCAGCAGCCATGGTCCCAGCGGGGGGGCGAACACCGGGGAGCTGTTTTTT
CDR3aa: CASSHGPSGGANTGELFF

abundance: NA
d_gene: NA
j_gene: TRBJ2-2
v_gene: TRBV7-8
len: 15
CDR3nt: TGTGCCAGCAGCTTAGTTTTAGGGGACACCGGGGAGCTGTTTTTT
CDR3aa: CASSLVLGDTGELFF

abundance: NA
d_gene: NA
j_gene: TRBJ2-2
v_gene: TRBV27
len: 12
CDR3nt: TGTGCCAGCAGTCATAACACCGGGGAGCTGTTTTTT
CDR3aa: CASSHNTGELFF

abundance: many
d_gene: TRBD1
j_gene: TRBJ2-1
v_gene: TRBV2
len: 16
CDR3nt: TGTGCCAGCAATTTAGGGACAGGGGGTTCCTACAATGAGCAGTTCTTC
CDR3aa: CASNLGTGGSYNEQFF

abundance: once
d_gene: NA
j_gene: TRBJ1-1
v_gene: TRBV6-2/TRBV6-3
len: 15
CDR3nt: TGTGCCAGCAGTTACTCCTACGGAGAGAACACTGAAGCTTTCTTT
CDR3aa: CASSYSYGENTEAFF

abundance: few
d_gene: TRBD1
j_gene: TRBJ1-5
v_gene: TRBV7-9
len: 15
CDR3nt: TGTGCCAGCAGCCATGGGACAGGTTACAATCAGCCCCAGCATTTT
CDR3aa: CASSHGTGYNQPQHF

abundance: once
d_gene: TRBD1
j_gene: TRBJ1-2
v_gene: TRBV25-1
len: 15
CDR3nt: TGTGCCAGCAGCCTCGACGAGGGGGCATTGAGGGGCTACACCTTC
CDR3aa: CASSLDEGALRGYTF

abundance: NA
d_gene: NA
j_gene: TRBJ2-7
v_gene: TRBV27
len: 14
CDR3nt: TGTGCCAGCAGGATTATTATGAGCTCCTACGAGCAGTACTTC
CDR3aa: CASRIIMSSYEQYF

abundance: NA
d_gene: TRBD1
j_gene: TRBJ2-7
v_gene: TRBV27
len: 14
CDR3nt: TGTGCCAGCAGTGCCCGGGACAGGCCCTACGAGCAGTACTTC
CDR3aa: CASSARDRPYEQYF

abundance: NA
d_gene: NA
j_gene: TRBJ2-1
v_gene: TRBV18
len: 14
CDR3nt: TGTGCCAGCTCACCAAAAGGACAGAACAATGAGCAGTTCTTC
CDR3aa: CASSPKGQNNEQFF

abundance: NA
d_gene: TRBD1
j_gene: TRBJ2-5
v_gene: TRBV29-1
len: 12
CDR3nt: TGCAGCGTTGAAAAGGGGGCAGAGACCCAGTACTTC
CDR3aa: CSVEKGAETQYF

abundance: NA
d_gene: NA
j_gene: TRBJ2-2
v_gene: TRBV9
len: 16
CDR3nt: TGTGCCAGCAGCGTCCTCGGGGGGCCGAACACCGGGGAGCTGTTTTTT
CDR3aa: CASSVLGGPNTGELFF

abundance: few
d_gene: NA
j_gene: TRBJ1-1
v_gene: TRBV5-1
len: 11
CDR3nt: TGCGCCAGCAGCCGCGACAGGGAAGCTTTCTTT
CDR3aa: CASSRDREAFF

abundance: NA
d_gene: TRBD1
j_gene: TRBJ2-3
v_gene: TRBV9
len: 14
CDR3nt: TGTGCCAGCAGCGTAGACAGGGGAAGGGATACGCAGTATTTT
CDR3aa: CASSVDRGRDTQYF

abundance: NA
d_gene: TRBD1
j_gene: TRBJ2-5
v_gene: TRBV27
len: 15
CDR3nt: TGTGCCAGCAGTACTTTGGGGACAGGGGCAGAGACCCAGTACTTC
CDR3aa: CASSTLGTGAETQYF

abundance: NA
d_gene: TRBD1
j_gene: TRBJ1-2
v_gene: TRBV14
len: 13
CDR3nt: TGTGCCAGCAGCCTTGGGACAGCCTATGGCTACACCTTC
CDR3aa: CASSLGTAYGYTF

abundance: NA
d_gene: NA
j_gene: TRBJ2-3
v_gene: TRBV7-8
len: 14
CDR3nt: TGTGCCAGCATCCCCAACAGAGGCACAGATACGCAGTATTTT
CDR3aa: CASIPNRGTDTQYF

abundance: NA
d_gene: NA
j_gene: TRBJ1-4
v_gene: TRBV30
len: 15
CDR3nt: TGTGCCTGGAGGCCAGGGGCAGGGCCCAATGAAAAACTGTTTTTT
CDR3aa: CAWRPGAGPNEKLFF

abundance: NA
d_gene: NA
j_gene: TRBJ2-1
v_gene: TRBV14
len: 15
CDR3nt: TGTGCCAGCAGCCAAGACAGGACAGAGAGTAATGAGCAGTTCTTC
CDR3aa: CASSQDRTESNEQFF

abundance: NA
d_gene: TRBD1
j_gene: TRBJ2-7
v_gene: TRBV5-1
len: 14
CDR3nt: TGCGCCAGCAGCTTCCGGGACAGGCGAGACGAGCAGTACTTC
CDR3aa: CASSFRDRRDEQYF

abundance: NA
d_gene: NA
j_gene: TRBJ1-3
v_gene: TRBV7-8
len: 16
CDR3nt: TGTGCCAGCAGCAAGGGACAACAATCCTCTGGAAACACCATATATTTT
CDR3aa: CASSKGQQSSGNTIYF

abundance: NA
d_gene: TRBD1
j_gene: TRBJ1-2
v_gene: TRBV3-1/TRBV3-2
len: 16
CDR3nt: TGTGCCAGCAGCTCCGGGACAGGGGCCCGACAGGGTGGCTACACCTTC
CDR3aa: CASSSGTGARQGGYTF

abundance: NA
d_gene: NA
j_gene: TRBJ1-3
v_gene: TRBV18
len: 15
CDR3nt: TGTGCCAGCTCACCACGGGTACAGCCGAGTAGCACCATATATTTT
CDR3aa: CASSPRVQPSSTIYF

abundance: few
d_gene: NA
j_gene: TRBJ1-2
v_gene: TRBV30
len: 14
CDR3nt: TGTGCCTGGATCCCACTGACTGTGACGTATGGCTACACCTTC
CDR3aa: CAWIPLTVTYGYTF

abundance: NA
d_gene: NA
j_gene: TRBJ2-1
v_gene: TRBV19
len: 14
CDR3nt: TGTGCCAGTAGTATGGGCGGACTAAACAATGAGCAGTTCTTC
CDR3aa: CASSMGGLNNEQFF

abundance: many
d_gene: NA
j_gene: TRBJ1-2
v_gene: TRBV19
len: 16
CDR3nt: TGTGCCAGTAGTATACCCGCAGGGAAATCCTCTTATGGCTACACCTTC
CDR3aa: CASSIPAGKSSYGYTF

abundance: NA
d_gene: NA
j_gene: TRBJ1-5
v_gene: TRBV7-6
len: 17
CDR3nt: TGTGCCAGCAGCTTAATGGCGGGGGAGGGCGGCAATCAGCCCCAGCATTTT
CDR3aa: CASSLMAGEGGNQPQHF

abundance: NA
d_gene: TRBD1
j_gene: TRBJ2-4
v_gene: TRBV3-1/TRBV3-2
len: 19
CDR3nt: TGTGCCAGCAGCCAAAACGCCCATGGGACAGACCTAGCCAAAAACATTCAGTACTTC
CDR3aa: CASSQNAHGTDLAKNIQYF

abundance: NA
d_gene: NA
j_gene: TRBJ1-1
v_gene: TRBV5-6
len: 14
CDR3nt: TGTGCCAGCAGCCCCGGGGGGGCGAACACTGAAGCTTTCTTT
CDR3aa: CASSPGGANTEAFF

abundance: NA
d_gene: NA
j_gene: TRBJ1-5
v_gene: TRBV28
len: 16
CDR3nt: TGTGCCAGCAGGGGATGGGGACTGTATAGCAATCAGCCCCAGCATTTT
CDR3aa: CASRGWGLYSNQPQHF

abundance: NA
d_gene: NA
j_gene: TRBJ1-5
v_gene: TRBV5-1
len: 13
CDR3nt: TGCGCCAGCAGCTTGTTTCTCAATCAGCCCCAGCATTTT
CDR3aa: CASSLFLNQPQHF

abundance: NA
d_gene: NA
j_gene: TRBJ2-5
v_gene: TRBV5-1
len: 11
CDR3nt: TGCGCCAGCAGCTCTAGCGAGACCCAGTACTTC
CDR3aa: CASSSSETQYF